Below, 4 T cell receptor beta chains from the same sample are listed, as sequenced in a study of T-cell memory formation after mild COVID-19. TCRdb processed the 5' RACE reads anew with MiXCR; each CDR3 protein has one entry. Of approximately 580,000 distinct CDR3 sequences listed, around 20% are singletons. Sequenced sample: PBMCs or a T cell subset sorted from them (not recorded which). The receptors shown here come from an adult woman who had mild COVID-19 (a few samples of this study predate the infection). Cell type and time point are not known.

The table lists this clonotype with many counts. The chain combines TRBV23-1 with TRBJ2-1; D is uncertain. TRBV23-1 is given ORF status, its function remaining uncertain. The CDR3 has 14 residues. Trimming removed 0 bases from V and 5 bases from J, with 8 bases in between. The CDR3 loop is CASSQSRRDNEQFF. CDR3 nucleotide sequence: TGCGCCAGCAGTCAATCTCGGAGAGACAATGAGCAGTTCTTC.

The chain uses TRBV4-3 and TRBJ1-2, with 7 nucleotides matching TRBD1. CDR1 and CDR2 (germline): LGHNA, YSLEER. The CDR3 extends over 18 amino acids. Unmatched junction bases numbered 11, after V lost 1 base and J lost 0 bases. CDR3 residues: CASSQGALRDSSNYGYTF. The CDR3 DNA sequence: TGCGCCAGCAGCCAAGGGGCCCTACGGGACAGTTCTAACTATGGCTACACCTTC.

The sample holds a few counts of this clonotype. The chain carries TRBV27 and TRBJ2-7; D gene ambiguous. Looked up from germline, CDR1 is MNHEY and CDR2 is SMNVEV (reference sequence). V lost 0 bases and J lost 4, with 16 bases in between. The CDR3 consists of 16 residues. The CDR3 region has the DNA TGTGCCAGCAGTTTATCCACTACACGTGATCTTTACGAGCAGTACTTC. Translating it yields CASSLSTTRDLYEQYF.

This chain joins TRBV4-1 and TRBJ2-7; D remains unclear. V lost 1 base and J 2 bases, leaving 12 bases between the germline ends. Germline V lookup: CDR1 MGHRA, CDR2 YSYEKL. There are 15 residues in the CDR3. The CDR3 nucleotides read TGCGCCAGCAGCCAAGTGAGCACGGCTCCCTACGAGCAGTACTTC. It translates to CASSQVSTAPYEQYF.